The 13 T cell receptor beta chains below were found in one sample sequenced in a study of siplizumab effects on memory and regulatory T cells. Profiling relied on immunoSEQ multiplex PCR, and the TCRdb table lists in-frame clones only, not all of them. In the table there are roughly 100,000 clones, approximately 94% of which are singletons. Sequencing was done on a sample of CD8+ T cells sorted from blood. These receptors originate from a human donor in good health.

V and J are TRBV2 and TRBJ1-1; D is undetermined. The CDR3 extends over 12 amino acids. Per germline, CDR1 SNHLY and CDR2 FYNNEI. Trimming removed 4 bases from V and 11 bases from J, with 14 bases in between. CDR3 protein: CASSGRQIGAFF. The CDR3 DNA reads as TGTGCCAGCAGTGGGCGACAAATTGGTGCTTTCTTT.

The rearrangement uses TRBV2 and TRBJ2-1; D gene ambiguous. Germline V gene sequence: CDR1 SNHLY, CDR2 FYNNEI. The V end was cut by 7 bases, the J end by 7 bases, with 14 bases between. The CDR3 covers 13 residues. The CDR3 nucleotides are TGTGCCAGCACCGAACCCCCCTCGAATGAGCAGTTCTTC. The encoded protein is CASTEPPSNEQFF. The variable domain in full, completed from reference TRBV2 and TRBJ2-1, reads EPEVTQTPSHQVTQMGQEVILRCVPISNHLYFYWYRQILGQKVEFLVSFYNNEISEKSEIFDDQFSVERPDGSNFTLKIRSTKLEDSAMYFCASTEPPSNEQFFGPGTRLTVL.

The rearrangement uses TRBV7-3 and TRBJ2-1; D is ambiguous. The ends were cut back, 1 base at V and 8 bases at J, with 18 bases in the middle. This CDR3 region has 16 residues. Germline V gives CDR1 SGHTA, CDR2 FQGTGA. Here the CDR3 DNA reads TGTGCCAGCAGCTTAAAACCCCAAGCCGGATTGCATGAGCAGTTCTTC. This codes for CASSLKPQAGLHEQFF.

In its sample, this clone was seen a few times. V usage is TRBV15 and J usage is TRBJ1-5; D is undetermined. Trimming removed 1 base from V and 4 bases from J, with 5 bases in between. The germline gives CDR1 LNHNV, CDR2 YYDKDF (reference sequence). This CDR3 is built from 13 residues. The CDR3 region has the DNA TGTGCCACCAGCAGAGTTCGGAATCAGCCCCAGCATTTT. Protein product: CATSRVRNQPQHF.

The chain employs TRBV19 and TRBJ2-1, with a possible D match to TRBD2 (5 bases). This CDR3 comprises 16 residues. Germline CDR1 reads LNHDA; CDR2 reads SQIVND (reference sequence). Trimming took 1 base from V and 10 from J, leaving 20 bases between them. This CDR3 is CASSIVGIVSTPEQFF. In DNA, the CDR3 is TGTGCCAGTAGTATAGTCGGGATCGTATCCACACCCGAGCAGTTCTTC.

J is TRBJ1-3 and V is TRBV4-1; perhaps TRBD1 as D (5 bases). This CDR3 is 15 amino acids long. CDR1 and CDR2 (germline): MGHRA, YSYEKL. V was clipped by 4 bases and J by 1 base, with 11 bases between them. The CDR3 spells CASSLQAGSGNTIYF. The CDR3 region has the DNA TGCGCCAGCAGCCTACAGGCAGGGTCTGGAAACACCATATATTTT.

The chain combines TRBV6-6 with TRBJ2-3; unclear D gene. The CDR3 is made up of 13 amino acids. V was cut by 2 bases and J by 10 bases, with 13 bases left in between. CDR1 MNHNY and CDR2 SVGAGI come from the germline V gene (reference sequence). The CDR3 nucleotides are TGTGCCAGCAGTTACGATAGGTTCATAGCGCAGTATTTT. This sequence encodes CASSYDRFIAQYF.

The rearrangement uses TRBV19 and TRBJ2-7; D may correspond to TRBD1 or TRBD2 (5 bases each). V gave up 3 bases and J gave up 2 bases, with 14 bases separating them. The length of the CDR3 is 15 residues. Germline CDR1 and CDR2: LNHDA and SQIVND (reference sequence). The CDR3: CASSIGETGPYEQYF. The CDR3 bases are TGTGCCAGTAGTATCGGGGAAACGGGACCCTACGAGCAGTACTTC.

V is TRBV13 and J is TRBJ1-1; D is unresolved. With 5 bases removed from V and 4 bases from J, the gap between germline ends came to 17 bases. The CDR3 has 15 residues. CDR1 is PRHDT and CDR2 is FYEKMQ in the germline V gene (reference sequence). The CDR3 nucleotides read TGTGCCAGCAGCCCCTTAGAGGGTCACGGCACTGAAGCTTTCTTT. As protein: CASSPLEGHGTEAFF. Complete variable domain (other parts from reference TRBV13 and TRBJ1-1): AAGVIQSPRHLIKEKRETATLKCYPIPRHDTVYWYQQGPGQDPQFLISFYEKMQSDKGSIPDRFSAQQFSDYHSELNMSSLELGDSALYFCASSPLEGHGTEAFFGQGTRLTVV.

V and J are TRBV4-3 and TRBJ1-1; a possible D gene is TRBD1 (6 bases). The CDR3 consists of 15 residues. V dropped 0 bases and J dropped 3 bases, with 11 bases sitting between them. Per the germline V gene, CDR1 is LGHNA and CDR2 is YSLEER. The CDR3 loop reads CASSQDTGFDTEAFF. As DNA, the CDR3 is TGCGCCAGCAGCCAAGACACAGGGTTCGACACTGAAGCTTTCTTT.

The chain links TRBV7-2 to TRBJ2-5, with 7 bases identical to TRBD2. The CDR3 runs 16 residues. Germline V gene sequence: CDR1 SGHTA, CDR2 FQGNSA. Germline trimming cut 1 base from V and 7 bases from J; bases unmatched to any gene: 12. This chain's CDR3 is CASSLEPSGGTGTQYF. The CDR3 coding sequence is TGTGCCAGCAGCTTAGAGCCGTCGGGGGGAACGGGGACCCAGTACTTC.

This chain links TRBV7-9 with TRBJ2-7; D is perhaps TRBD2 (5 bases). Germline V gene lookup returns CDR1 SEHNR and CDR2 FQNEAQ (reference sequence). CDR3 length: 13 residues. V was pared by 5 bases and J by 4 bases, with 12 bases between. CDR3 sequence: CASSPTDWYEQYF. Here the CDR3 DNA reads TGTGCCAGCAGCCCTACGGACTGGTACGAGCAGTACTTC. Full variable domain (outside the CDR3, taken from reference TRBV7-9 and TRBJ2-7): DTGVSQNPRHKITKRGQNVTFRCDPISEHNRLYWYRQTLGQGPEFLTYFQNEAQLEKSRLLSDRFSAERPKGSFSTLEIQRTEQGDSAMYLCASSPTDWYEQYFGPGTRLTVT.

This rearrangement joins TRBV4-3 to TRBJ2-7; maybe TRBD2 (6 bases). The V end lost 1 base, the J end lost 6 bases, and 10 bases lay between the germline ends. Germline V CDR1 and CDR2: LGHNA, YSLEER. This CDR3 is built from 13 residues. The CDR3 nucleotides read TGCGCCAGCAGCCAAGGACTAGTCAGCGAGCAGTACTTC. Translating it yields CASSQGLVSEQYF.